The rows below give T cell receptor beta chains drawn from one sample of a study of blood T cell repertoires in COVID-19. TCRdb keeps only in-frame clones here, not all; method: immunoSEQ multiplex PCR. The sample yields approximately 360,000 clones, roughly four fifths seen once. Sequenced: PBMCs or T cells enriched from blood (not recorded which). These TCRs come from a woman aged 45-59 years who had recovered from COVID-19. Both conserved end residues are part of each CDR3. The D gene is left open where the match is weak. Clone size is stated in some rows and not others, as once, few, many or a class when expanded.

V gene,J gene,clone size,D gene,CDR3 DNA,CDR3 protein
TRBV6-4,TRBJ2-1,once,TRBD2,TGTGCCAGCAGTGCGGGGACTAGCGGGAGTTCCTACAATGAGCAGTTCTTC,CASSAGTSGSSYNEQFF
TRBV7-2,TRBJ2-7,.,TRBD2,TGTGCCAGCAGCTTAGCGCACGGGGGGGCGAGCTCCTACGAGCAGTACTTC,CASSLAHGGASSYEQYF
TRBV2,TRBJ1-4,.,TRBD1,TGTGCCAGCACACCCGGGACAGGGAGTGAAAAACTGTTTTTT,CASTPGTGSEKLFF
TRBV7-2,TRBJ1-2,.,TRBD1,TGTGCCAGCAGCTTAGCGGCAGGGGGCCGCTCTCACTATGGCTACACCTTC,CASSLAAGGRSHYGYTF
TRBV28,TRBJ1-2,.,.,TGTGCCAGCAGTTTGGCGGGGGGCCTTGGCTACACCTTC,CASSLAGGLGYTF
TRBV5-1,TRBJ2-3,once,TRBD2,TGCGCCAGCAGCTTGGCCGTAGCGGGGGGCACAGATACGCAGTATTTT,CASSLAVAGGTDTQYF
TRBV2,TRBJ2-7,.,TRBD1,TGTGCCAACCGACGGACAGGCTCCTACGAGCAGTACTTC,CANRRTGSYEQYF
TRBV20-1,TRBJ2-7,.,TRBD1,TGCAGTGCGAGTTCGGACAGGAAGGGCGAGCAGTACTTC,CSASSDRKGEQYF
TRBV30,TRBJ2-3,.,TRBD2,TGTGCCTGGAGTCCTCCTGGTGGAGCGGGGGCCACAGATACGCAGTATTTT,CAWSPPGGAGATDTQYF
TRBV12-3/TRBV12-4,TRBJ2-5,.,TRBD2,TGTGCCAGCAATAGGGGTAGCGGGGAGACCCAGTACTTC,CASNRGSGETQYF
TRBV19,TRBJ1-4,.,.,TGTGCCAGTAGTGTCAAAGCGGCTAATGAAAAACTGTTTTTT,CASSVKAANEKLFF
TRBV30,TRBJ1-4,.,TRBD1,TGTGCCTGCGAGACAGGGAATGCAACTAATGAAAAACTGTTTTTT,CACETGNATNEKLFF
TRBV7-8,TRBJ1-1,.,.,TGTGCCAGCAGCCCGGGAGGCGTGGGCACTGAAGCTTTCTTT,CASSPGGVGTEAFF
TRBV6-5,TRBJ2-1,.,.,TGTGCCAGCAGAGGGGAACGGATTTACAATGAGCAGTTCTTC,CASRGERIYNEQFF
TRBV5-6,TRBJ1-6,once,.,TGTGCCAGCAGCGTTACGGGGGGTGATTCACCCCTCCACTTT,CASSVTGGDSPLHF
TRBV5-1,TRBJ1-2,once,.,TGCGCCAGCAGCTTGGAAGTGGGCTCTAACTATGGCTACACCTTC,CASSLEVGSNYGYTF
TRBV19,TRBJ1-2,.,.,TGTGCCAGTACCCAGGCTAACTATGGCTACACCTTC,CASTQANYGYTF
TRBV27,TRBJ1-4,.,.,TGTGCCAGCAGAGGTCCGGGGGGGAGGGAAAAACTGTTTTTT,CASRGPGGREKLFF
TRBV12-3/TRBV12-4,TRBJ2-5,.,.,TGTGCCAGCAGCAACAGGGCGGTGGAGACCCAGTACTTC,CASSNRAVETQYF
TRBV21-1,TRBJ2-2,.,.,TGTGCCAGCAGCAGGCTAGCGGGGCCCACCGGGGAGCTGTTTTTT,CASSRLAGPTGELFF
TRBV5-5,TRBJ2-3,.,.,TGTGCCAGCAGCCACTACGAGGGTTCGGATACGCAGTATTTT,CASSHYEGSDTQYF
TRBV7-2,TRBJ1-2,.,.,TGTGCCAGCAGCACCCGACAGTTTTCGGGCTACACCTTC,CASSTRQFSGYTF
TRBV9,TRBJ1-6,.,.,TGTGCCAGCAGCGTGTCGGACAGCCATAATTCACCCCTCCACTTT,CASSVSDSHNSPLHF
TRBV27,TRBJ2-2,.,TRBD1,TGTGCCAGCAGCCGAGACAGGGATAGGGAGCTGTTTTTT,CASSRDRDRELFF
TRBV9,TRBJ2-3,.,TRBD2,TGTGCCAGCAGCGTATGGTCTAGCGGAACAGATACGCAGTATTTT,CASSVWSSGTDTQYF
TRBV4-2,TRBJ2-3,many,.,TGTGCCAGCAGCCAAGACCAGGGAGGATCAGATACGCAGTATTTT,CASSQDQGGSDTQYF
TRBV19,TRBJ2-1,few,.,TGTGCCAGTAGTAAGGTGGGGGGAAATGAGCAGTTCTTC,CASSKVGGNEQFF
TRBV30,TRBJ1-2,.,TRBD1,TGTGCCTGGAGTGTCGGACAGGGAATGGGTGGCTACACCTTC,CAWSVGQGMGGYTF
TRBV15,TRBJ1-2,.,.,TGTGCCACCAGCAGAGTTTATGGGGGCGGTGGCTACACCTTC,CATSRVYGGGGYTF
TRBV11-1,TRBJ1-1,.,.,TGTGCCAGCAGCTCCCGGACAGAGAACACTGAAGCTTTCTTT,CASSSRTENTEAFF
TRBV7-6,TRBJ2-7,.,TRBD1,TGTGCCAGCAGCTCAGGACAGGGGGCATCCTACGAGCAGTACTTC,CASSSGQGASYEQYF
TRBV7-2,TRBJ2-1,.,.,TGTGCCAGCAGCTCGGCGACGGCGGGCAATGAGCAGTTCTTC,CASSSATAGNEQFF
TRBV5-1,TRBJ1-1,.,.,TGCGCCAGCGGGCGCGGTCCGGGGACTGAAGCTTTCTTT,CASGRGPGTEAFF
TRBV29-1,TRBJ1-3,.,.,TGCAGCGTTGCTGGGGCAGGAAACACCATATATTTT,CSVAGAGNTIYF
TRBV27,TRBJ2-7,few,.,TGTGCCAGCAGTTTATCGGGAGGTGGCTACGAGCAGTACTTC,CASSLSGGGYEQYF
TRBV19,TRBJ1-1,once,TRBD1,TGTGCCAGTAGTTTCTCTCCTTGGGGACAGGGGACTGAAGCTTTCTTT,CASSFSPWGQGTEAFF
TRBV28,TRBJ2-7,.,TRBD1,TGTGCCAGCAGTTCGGGACAGAATTACGAGCAGTACTTC,CASSSGQNYEQYF
TRBV6-5,TRBJ2-3,.,TRBD1,TGTGCCAGCAGTTACGGTTACAGGGGGTCCACAGATACGCAGTATTTT,CASSYGYRGSTDTQYF
TRBV30,TRBJ2-7,.,.,TGTGCCTGCCTCGACGAGGCAGGAGGGGTCCACGAGCAGTACTTC,CACLDEAGGVHEQYF
TRBV9,TRBJ2-2,.,TRBD1,TGTGCCAGCAGCTCAGTTGGACAGGGGGCGTACACCGGGGAGCTGTTTTTT,CASSSVGQGAYTGELFF
TRBV5-8,TRBJ2-7,once,.,TGTGCCAGCACCCTGCACGGACTCTCGGGCGAGCAGTACTTC,CASTLHGLSGEQYF
TRBV28,TRBJ2-3,few,TRBD1,TGTGCCAGCAGTCCACCGGGACAGGGCAGAGATACGCAGTATTTT,CASSPPGQGRDTQYF
TRBV5-5,TRBJ2-7,few,TRBD2,TGTGCCAGCAGCTTGGGACTAGCGGGCGCCTACGAGCAGTACTTC,CASSLGLAGAYEQYF
TRBV7-8,TRBJ1-6,.,.,TGTGCCAGCAGCCCGATAGGACACTTTAATTCACCCCTCCACTTT,CASSPIGHFNSPLHF
TRBV5-1,TRBJ1-5,.,.,TGCGCCAGCAGCCCGGACTCGTTTAGCAATCAGCCCCAGCATTTT,CASSPDSFSNQPQHF
TRBV30,TRBJ1-2,.,TRBD1,TGTGCCTGGGAGCCGGGACAGCTTTATGGCTACACCTTC,CAWEPGQLYGYTF
TRBV4-2,TRBJ2-3,.,.,TGTGCCAGCAGTCCTACCCAACTTAGCACAGATACGCAGTATTTT,CASSPTQLSTDTQYF
TRBV14,TRBJ2-7,.,.,TGTGCCAGCAGTCCCAGGACAGTTTCGACAAGCTACGAGCAGTACTTC,CASSPRTVSTSYEQYF
TRBV5-4,TRBJ2-5,.,TRBD2,TGTGCCAGCAGCAGCGGACTAGCGGGAGGTGGGGAGACCCAGTACTTC,CASSSGLAGGGETQYF
TRBV14,TRBJ1-1,.,.,TGTGCCAGCAGCCAAGGAGTTTCAGGAGGGTCTGAAGCTTTCTTT,CASSQGVSGGSEAFF
TRBV5-1,TRBJ1-1,.,TRBD1,TGCGCCAGCAGCTTGGCGTACGGACAGGGGAACACTGAAGCTTTCTTT,CASSLAYGQGNTEAFF
TRBV4-1,TRBJ2-1,.,.,TGCGCCAGCAGCCAAGATGGGCAGGGGCCCTACAATGAGCAGTTCTTC,CASSQDGQGPYNEQFF
TRBV27,TRBJ1-4,.,.,TGTGCCAGCAGTTCGGACGGAGGGAAACTGTTTTTT,CASSSDGGKLFF
TRBV30,TRBJ1-2,.,TRBD1,TGTGCCTGGAGTGGCTGGACAGGGGTTGGCTACACCTTC,CAWSGWTGVGYTF